Below, 27 T cell receptor beta chains from the same sample are listed, as sequenced in a study of T-cell memory formation after mild COVID-19. TCRdb called the 5' RACE reads again in MiXCR, with one record for every CDR3 protein. The profile shows 300,000 to 350,000 distinct CDR3 sequences, around an eighth of them singletons. Sequences were obtained from PBMCs or a T cell subset sorted from them (not recorded which). Receptor source: a man younger than 35 who had mild COVID-19 (a few samples of this study predate the infection). Cell type and time point are not known.

The V gene is TRBV4-3, the J gene TRBJ1-1; D gene ambiguous. The CDR3 has 13 residues. Germline CDR1 LGHNA, CDR2 YSLEER. Trimming pared 3 bases from V and 1 base from J, leaving 6 bases between. As DNA, the CDR3 is TGCGCCAGCAGCCATGTGACGAACACTGAAGCTTTCTTT. Translating it yields CASSHVTNTEAFF.

This chain uses TRBV11-2 with TRBJ2-5, with D maybe TRBD1 (6 bases). V was clipped by 3 bases and J by 5 bases, with 16 bases between them. The CDR3 loop spans 15 amino acids. CDR1 and CDR2 (germline): SGHAT, FQNNGV. The CDR3 nucleotides are TGTGCCAGCAGCTTCTTGTATGGGGGCGCGGAGACCCAGTACTTC. The encoded protein is CASSFLYGGAETQYF.

V gene TRBV5-1 combines with J gene TRBJ2-5; TRBD2 matches at 7 bases. The CDR3 is 13 amino acids. V was pared by 2 bases and J by 5 bases, with 3 bases of the junction left unmatched. Germline CDR1 is SGHRS and CDR2 is YFSETQ. CDR3 sequence (DNA): TGCGCCAGCAGCTTCAGCGGGGCCGAGACCCAGTACTTC. It translates to CASSFSGAETQYF. The full variable domain, its missing parts supplied by reference TRBV5-1 and TRBJ2-5, is KAGVTQTPRYLIKTRGQQVTLSCSPISGHRSVSWYQQTPGQGLQFLFEYFSETQRNKGNFPGRFSGRQFSNSRSEMNVSTLELGDSALYLCASSFSGAETQYFGPGTRLLVL.

This chain links TRBV4-1 with TRBJ2-2, with a tentative D call TRBD2 (5 bases). The CDR3 is 16 amino acids. The germline V gene has CDR1 MGHRA and CDR2 YSYEKL. Trimming cost V 4 bases and J 3 bases, with 15 bases left between them. This chain's CDR3 is CASSPSGNRHTGELFF. CDR3 nucleotides: TGCGCCAGCAGCCCCTCCGGGAACCGTCACACCGGGGAGCTGTTTTTT.

The V gene is TRBV7-6, the J gene TRBJ1-1, with D hard to call. V dropped 4 bases and J dropped 4 bases, with 10 bases sitting between them. Germline loops: CDR1 SGHVS, CDR2 FNYEAQ. The CDR3 sequence is 13 residues long. CDR3 DNA sequence: TGTGCCAGCAGCTGGAGTACGAGCACTGAAGCTTTCTTT. It encodes CASSWSTSTEAFF.

This clonotype was detected only a few times. CDR3 loop: CASSQDAGGRSSYNEQFF. The CDR3, as DNA: TGCGCCAGCAGCCAAGATGCAGGGGGCAGGAGCTCCTACAATGAGCAGTTCTTC. This chain connects TRBV4-3 to TRBJ2-1; 8 nucleotides align to TRBD1. The CDR3 has 18 amino acids. V lost 0 bases, J lost 0 bases, and 7 bases stayed unmatched. Germline V lookup: CDR1 LGHNA, CDR2 YSLEER.

The chain combines TRBV7-9 with TRBJ1-5; no clear D gene. Trimming cost V 2 bases and J 2 bases, with 7 bases left between them. There are 14 residues in the CDR3. Germline V gene lookup returns CDR1 SEHNR and CDR2 FQNEAQ (reference sequence). CDR3: CASSLSVGNQPQHF. DNA for the CDR3: TGTGCCAGCAGCTTATCAGTAGGCAATCAGCCCCAGCATTTT. Looking up the rest from reference TRBV7-9 and TRBJ1-5 gives the full variable domain: DTGVSQNPRHKITKRGQNVTFRCDPISEHNRLYWYRQTLGQGPEFLTYFQNEAQLEKSRLLSDRFSAERPKGSFSTLEIQRTEQGDSAMYLCASSLSVGNQPQHFGDGTRLSIL.

This clonotype has at least ten counts. This chain uses TRBV4-3 with TRBJ2-5; D call uncertain. From germline, CDR1 is LGHNA and CDR2 YSLEER. The V gene lost 0 bases and the J gene lost 2 bases, with 10 bases spanning the gap. This CDR3 contains 15 residues. The CDR3 nucleotides are TGCGCCAGCAGCCAAGATCGGGTGGGACAAGAGACCCAGTACTTC. Residues: CASSQDRVGQETQYF.

This clonotype was recorded at least ten times. This sequence joins TRBV5-1 and TRBJ2-1; D is undetermined. The CDR3 has 15 residues. CDR1 and CDR2 from the germline V gene are SGHRS and YFSETQ. V was shortened by 4 bases and J by 2 bases, with 13 bases between the two germline ends. The CDR3 spells CASSPNPPAYNEQFF. CDR3 nucleotides: TGCGCCAGCAGCCCAAACCCACCAGCCTACAATGAGCAGTTCTTC.

V is TRBV24-1 and J is TRBJ1-3; D call uncertain. Germline V gives CDR1 KGHDR, CDR2 SFDVKD. The length of the CDR3 is 12 residues. CDR3: CAVGGSGNTIYF. CDR3 sequence (DNA): TGTGCTGTGGGAGGCTCTGGAAACACCATATATTTT.

The rearrangement uses TRBV10-1 and TRBJ2-7; 7 bases fit TRBD1. The CDR3 sequence is 13 residues long. Germline V CDR1 and CDR2: WNHNN, SYGVQD (reference sequence). V shed 3 bases, J shed 6 bases, and the junction held 5 bases outside the gene matches. CDR3 sequence (DNA): TGCGCCAGCAGTGATAAGGGGGCAGCCGAGCAGTACTTC. Translated: CASSDKGAAEQYF.

The rearrangement links TRBV7-9 to TRBJ2-3; 8 bases agree with TRBD2. The germline V gene encodes CDR1 SEHNR and CDR2 FQNEAQ (reference sequence). V lost 3 bases and J lost 3; bases outside the gene matches: 11. The CDR3 loop spans 17 amino acids. The CDR3 DNA reads as TGTGCCAGCAGCTTCAGAACGGGACTAGGGGATACAGATACGCAGTATTTT. Translation gives CASSFRTGLGDTDTQYF.

The CDR3 nucleotides read TGTGCCAGCACCCACTGGGGGCGATACGTGGTTGAGCAGTTCTTC. Amino acid sequence: CASTHWGRYVVEQFF. J is TRBJ2-1 and V is TRBV6-5; D is perhaps TRBD1 (6 bases). The CDR3 spans 15 residues. The germline V gene has CDR1 MNHEY and CDR2 SVGAGI. The V end lost 7 bases, the J end lost 9 bases, and 22 bases lay between the germline ends.

This clonotype has a handful of counts. The chain employs TRBV20-1 and TRBJ1-4; the D is unclear. The CDR3 loop spans 15 amino acids. The V and J ends lost 0 bases and 3 bases respectively, with 11 bases between them. Per germline, CDR1 DFQATT and CDR2 SNEGSKA (reference sequence). Here the CDR3 reads CSAREAPAANEKLFF. The CDR3 coding sequence is TGCAGTGCTAGAGAAGCCCCAGCAGCTAATGAAAAACTGTTTTTT.

This clonotype has ten or more counts. This chain joins TRBV20-1 and TRBJ1-3; D is possibly TRBD1 (6 bases). This CDR3 has 15 amino acids. Germline-derived CDR1 and CDR2 are DFQATT and SNEGSKA (reference sequence). V lost 3 bases to trimming and J lost 7 bases, with 19 bases between them. The CDR3 spells CSASGTTGYWNTIYF. In DNA, the CDR3 is TGCAGTGCTAGCGGGACAACTGGATACTGGAACACCATATATTTT.

V usage is TRBV7-2 and J usage is TRBJ2-2; possibly TRBD1 or TRBD2 for D (5 bases each). The germline gives CDR1 SGHTA, CDR2 FQGNSA. This CDR3 is built from 16 residues. V was trimmed by 1 base and J by 3 bases, leaving 12 bases between them. CDR3 region: CASSLVVGEYTGELFF. The CDR3 nucleotides read TGTGCCAGCAGCTTAGTAGTGGGGGAGTACACCGGGGAGCTGTTTTTT. Complete variable domain (other parts from reference TRBV7-2 and TRBJ2-2): GAGVSQSPSNKVTEKGKDVELRCDPISGHTALYWYRQSLGQGLEFLIYFQGNSAPDKSGLPSDRFSAERTGGSVSTLTIQRTQQEDSAVYLCASSLVVGEYTGELFFGEGSRLTVL.

This clonotype appeared a few times. The V gene is TRBV2, the J gene TRBJ2-3; 7 bases fit TRBD1. The CDR3 is made up of 13 amino acids. Germline V lookup: CDR1 SNHLY, CDR2 FYNNEI. V lost 0 bases and J lost 9; bases outside the gene matches: 3. The CDR3 DNA reads as TGTGCCAGCAGTGAAGCAGGGGGCAAAACGCAGTATTTT. This translates into CASSEAGGKTQYF.

The chain recombines TRBV9 with TRBJ1-6; D may be TRBD1 (5 bases). Trimming removed 3 bases at V and 10 bases at J, with 11 bases between. The CDR3 has 13 amino acids. Germline CDR1 is SGDLS and CDR2 is YYNGEE. The CDR3 DNA sequence: TGTGCCAGCAGCGAGATAGGGGTCTCACCCCTCCACTTT. Its protein is CASSEIGVSPLHF.

The chain employs TRBV6-6 and TRBJ1-2; D is perhaps TRBD1 (6 bases). CDR3 size: 15 residues. Germline values: CDR1 MNHNY, CDR2 SVGAGI (reference sequence). The V end was cut by 0 bases, the J end by 4 bases, with 12 bases between. CDR3 bases: TGTGCCAGCAGTTACTCGCCCCGGGACACCTATGGCTACACCTTC. Protein product: CASSYSPRDTYGYTF.

This clonotype was recorded at least ten times. The chain employs TRBV5-1 and TRBJ1-1; weak D call: TRBD1 (6 bases). CDR1 is SGHRS, CDR2 YFSETQ, per germline. Trimming took off 7 bases at V and 1 base at J, with 14 bases between the two ends. This CDR3 is built from 14 residues. The CDR3 region has the DNA TGCGCCAGCCATACCCAACAGGGGAACACTGAAGCTTTCTTT. It is translated as CASHTQQGNTEAFF.

In this sample, this clonotype turned up a few times. The CDR3 sequence is CAIRGQGSNEQYV. The CDR3 DNA reads as TGTGCCATCAGAGGACAGGGATCCAACGAGCAGTACGTC. This chain connects TRBV10-3 to TRBJ2-7; 8 positions agree with TRBD1. CDR3 length: 13 amino acids. In germline, CDR1 is ENHRY, CDR2 SYGVKD. The ends lost 6 bases at V and 5 bases at J; junction bases unmatched: 6.

This clonotype was detected only a few times. The genes are TRBV5-1 and TRBJ2-7; unclear D gene. There are 13 residues in the CDR3. Trimming stripped 2 bases from V and 6 bases from J, with 12 bases between. Germline values: CDR1 SGHRS, CDR2 YFSETQ. Here the CDR3 reads CASSFDPSGEQYV. CDR3 coding DNA: TGCGCCAGCAGCTTCGATCCGAGTGGCGAGCAGTACGTC.

This clonotype was found many times. This chain links TRBV6-5 with TRBJ1-2; D is unclear. V was trimmed by 0 bases and J by 4 bases, leaving 6 bases between them. The CDR3 sequence is 13 residues long. Germline V gene lookup returns CDR1 MNHEY and CDR2 SVGAGI. The CDR3 sequence: CASSYSVGYGYTF. In nucleotides, the CDR3 is TGTGCCAGCAGTTACTCTGTAGGCTATGGCTACACCTTC.

In its sample, this clonotype was seen a few times. V and J are TRBV4-1 and TRBJ1-2; 7 bases are a match to TRBD1. The CDR3 has 17 amino acids. V lost 4 bases, J lost 1 base, and 12 bases stayed unmatched. Germline CDR1 and CDR2: MGHRA and YSYEKL. CDR3 nucleotide sequence: TGCGCCAGCAGCCGGGTGAGAGGACAGGCTTTTAACTATGGCTACACCTTC. Protein sequence: CASSRVRGQAFNYGYTF.

The rearrangement joins TRBV7-9 to TRBJ2-7, with D hard to call. Germline-derived CDR1 and CDR2 are SEHNR and FQNEAQ (reference sequence). V lost 4 bases to trimming and J lost 4 bases, with 8 bases between them. This CDR3 has 12 amino acids. CDR3 in amino acids: CASSSTSYEQYF. DNA for the CDR3: TGTGCCAGCAGCTCAACCAGTTACGAGCAGTACTTC. Full variable domain (missing parts from reference TRBV7-9 and TRBJ2-7): DTGVSQNPRHKITKRGQNVTFRCDPISEHNRLYWYRQTLGQGPEFLTYFQNEAQLEKSRLLSDRFSAERPKGSFSTLEIQRTEQGDSAMYLCASSSTSYEQYFGPGTRLTVT.

This sequence joins TRBV4-1 and TRBJ1-1; D ambiguous. The germline CDR1 and CDR2 sequences are MGHRA and YSYEKL. V gave up 1 base and J gave up 10 bases, with 19 bases separating them. This CDR3 has 15 residues. In DNA form, the CDR3 reads TGCGCCAGCAGCCAAGTATCAATAGGTCTGATAGCAGCTTTCTTT. Its translation is CASSQVSIGLIAAFF.

The chain links TRBV6-6 to TRBJ2-7; 9 positions match TRBD1. V trimming: 4 bases; J trimming: 2 bases; junction bases outside the gene matches: 6. This CDR3 is built from 15 residues. Per the germline V gene, CDR1 is MNHNY and CDR2 is SVGAGI (reference sequence). CDR3 in DNA: TGTGCCAGCAGTTCCCGGACAGGGGCAACCTACGAGCAGTACTTC. This sequence encodes CASSSRTGATYEQYF.